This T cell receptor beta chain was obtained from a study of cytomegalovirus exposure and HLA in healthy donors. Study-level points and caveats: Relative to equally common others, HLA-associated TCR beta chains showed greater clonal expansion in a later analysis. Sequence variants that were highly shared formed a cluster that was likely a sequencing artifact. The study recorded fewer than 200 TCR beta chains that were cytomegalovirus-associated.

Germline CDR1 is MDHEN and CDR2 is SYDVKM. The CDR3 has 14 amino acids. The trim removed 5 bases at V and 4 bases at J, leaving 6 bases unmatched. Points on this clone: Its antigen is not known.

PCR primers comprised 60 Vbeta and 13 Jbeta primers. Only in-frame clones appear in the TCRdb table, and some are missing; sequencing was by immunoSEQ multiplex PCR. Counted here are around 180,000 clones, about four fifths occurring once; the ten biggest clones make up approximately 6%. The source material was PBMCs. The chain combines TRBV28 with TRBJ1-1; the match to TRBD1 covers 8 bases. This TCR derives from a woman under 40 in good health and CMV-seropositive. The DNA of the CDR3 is TGTGCCAGCAGTCGCAGGGGGCGCGGCACTGAAGCTTTCTTT. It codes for CASSRRGRGTEAFF.